The clone carrying this T cell receptor (beta chain) was picked up one time. Its antigen remains unknown. The V segment lost 5 bases and the J segment 6 bases; nucleotides outside the gene matches: 7. This CDR3 region has 14 residues. CDR1 MNHEY and CDR2 SMNVEV come from the germline V gene (reference sequence). This sample was included in a study of cytomegalovirus exposure and HLA in healthy donors. Regarding the study as a whole: Cytomegalovirus association was listed for 164 TCR beta chains.

Healthy individuals who donated bone marrow served as the donors. A multiplex PCR was run with 60 Vbeta primers and 13 Jbeta primers. Profiled with immunoSEQ multiplex PCR; TCRdb holds only in-frame clones, not every one. The data hold over 150,000 clones, with about 85% observed a single time. The rearrangement uses TRBV27 and TRBJ2-1; TRBD2 aligns across 7 bases. The origin of this receptor is a man younger than 40 in good health and CMV-seropositive. The sample consisted of PBMCs. This CDR3 is CASSHTGGGNEQFF. Written as DNA, the CDR3 is TGTGCCAGCAGTCATACGGGAGGAGGCAATGAGCAGTTCTTC.